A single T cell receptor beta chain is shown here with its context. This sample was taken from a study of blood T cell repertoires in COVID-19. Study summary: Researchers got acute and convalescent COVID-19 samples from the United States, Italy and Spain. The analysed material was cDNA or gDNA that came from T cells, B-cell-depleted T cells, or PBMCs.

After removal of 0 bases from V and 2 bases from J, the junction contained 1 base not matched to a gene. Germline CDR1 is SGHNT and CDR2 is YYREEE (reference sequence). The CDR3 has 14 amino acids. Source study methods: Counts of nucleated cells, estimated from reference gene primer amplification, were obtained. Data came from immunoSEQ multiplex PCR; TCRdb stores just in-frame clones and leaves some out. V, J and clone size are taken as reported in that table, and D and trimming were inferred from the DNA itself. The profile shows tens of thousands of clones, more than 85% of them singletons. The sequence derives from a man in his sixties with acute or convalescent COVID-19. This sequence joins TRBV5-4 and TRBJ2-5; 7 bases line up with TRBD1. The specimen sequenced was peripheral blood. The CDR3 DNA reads TGTGCCAGCAGCTTGGAGGGGGCTCAAGAGACCCAGTACTTC. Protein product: CASSLEGAQETQYF.